This T cell receptor beta chain originates from a study of blood T cell repertoires in COVID-19 (dated by TCRdb to the early 2020s). For context, the study as a whole: Collaborator samples came from the United States, Italy and Spain and covered acute and convalescent phases of COVID-19. The prospective study material was composed of cDNA or gDNA derived from T cells, B-cell-depleted T cells, or PBMCs. The dataset comprised deeply sampled blood TCRbeta repertoires from subjects exposed to, actively infected with, or recovered from COVID-19. A freely available public database, intended as a resource for researchers studying the immune response to SARS-CoV-2, is where the repertoires were released. The samples were drawn from two sources: the first 160 participants of the ongoing ImmuneRACE study, and over 950 subjects contributed by 6 global collaborators. Nearly every sample came with metadata listing a de-identified subject ID, COVID-19 status, age in years and sex. Where available, HLA class I and class II types were taken from metadata supplied by the sample provider and were not determined by assay-based typing.

There are 13 amino acids in the CDR3, from cysteine to phenylalanine inclusive. The CDR3 DNA has 39 bases and is translated from base 1. The germline ends are 9 bases apart after V is trimmed by 5 bases and J by 5 bases. Reading the germline V gene gives CDR1 KGHSH and CDR2 LQKENI. Study-wide conclusions, independent of this receptor: How much clinical and demographic metadata was included differed by source and by participant, and the metadata was provided uncurated.

In the prospective study, participants were about 18 to 100 years old, resided in approximately 22 geographic areas of the United States, and were enrolled through a virtual design. Cohort assignment in the prospective study relied on participant-reported clinical history from a screening survey and a study questionnaire. In the prospective study, whole blood, serum and a nasopharyngeal or oropharyngeal swab were collected from each participant by mobile phlebotomists. Over an approximately 2-month period, participants in the prospective study had the option of providing additional blood draws and questionnaires. Before DNA extraction, prospective study blood samples were shipped either frozen or at room temperature. Concerning this clone: What this receptor recognizes is not known. No much larger clone exists at a distance of one base, and base qualities are not known.

TCRbeta CDR3 regions were amplified from genomic DNA by means of the immunoSEQ Assay, a bias-controlled multiplex PCR. Per the original workflow: The number of nucleated cells in each sample was estimated by amplification of reference gene primers within the assay. To quantify the absolute abundance of each unique TCRbeta CDR3 rearrangement, sequence reads were collapsed and filtered. Productive Simpson clonality was computed per sample as the square root of Simpson's diversity index over productive rearrangements. Imported from immuneACCESS, the table was reduced by TCRdb to in-frame sequences with V and J called. These copies leave out some clones; in studies compared against another copy, an unresolved V gene accounts for under half, and the cause of the remainder is not known. V and J calls plus clone size are reproduced from that table; the DNA served to infer D and trimming. The sample records some 460,000 clones, around nine tenths of which are singletons. Approximately 2% of the sample goes to the ten largest clones.

The sequenced sample consisted of PBMCs or T cells enriched from blood (not recorded which). This clonotype was sampled from a woman between 18 and 29 years old with acute COVID-19. The chain joins TRBV18 to TRBJ2-2; the D gene remains uncertain. The CDR3 amino acid sequence is: CASSVVQTGELFF. The bases are TGTGCCAGCTCAGTGGTTCAGACCGGGGAGCTGTTTTTT.